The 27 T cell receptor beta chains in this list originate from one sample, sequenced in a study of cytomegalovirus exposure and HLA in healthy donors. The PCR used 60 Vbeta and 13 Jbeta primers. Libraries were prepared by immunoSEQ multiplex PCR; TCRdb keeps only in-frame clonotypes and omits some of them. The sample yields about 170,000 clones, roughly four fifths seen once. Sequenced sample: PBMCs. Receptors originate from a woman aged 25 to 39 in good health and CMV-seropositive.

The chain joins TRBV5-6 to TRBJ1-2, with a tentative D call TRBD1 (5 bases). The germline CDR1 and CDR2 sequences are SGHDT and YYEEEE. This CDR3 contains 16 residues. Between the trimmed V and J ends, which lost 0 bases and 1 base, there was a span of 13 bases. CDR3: CASSLVGRDYNYGYTF. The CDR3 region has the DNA TGTGCCAGCAGCTTGGTGGGCAGGGATTATAACTATGGCTACACCTTC.

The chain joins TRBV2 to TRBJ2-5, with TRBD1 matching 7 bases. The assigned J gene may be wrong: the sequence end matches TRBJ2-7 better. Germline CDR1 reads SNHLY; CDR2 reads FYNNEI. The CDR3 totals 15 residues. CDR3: CASSFTTGLGYEQYF. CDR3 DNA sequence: TGTGCCAGCAGTTTTACGACAGGGCTGGGATACGAGCAGTACTTC.

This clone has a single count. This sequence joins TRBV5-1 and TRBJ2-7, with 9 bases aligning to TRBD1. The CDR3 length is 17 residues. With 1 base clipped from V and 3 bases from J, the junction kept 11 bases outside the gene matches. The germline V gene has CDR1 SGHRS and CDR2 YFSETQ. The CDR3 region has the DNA TGCGCCAGCAGCTTGTTTGGTACGGACAGGGGAAGCTACGAGCAGTACTTC. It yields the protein CASSLFGTDRGSYEQYF. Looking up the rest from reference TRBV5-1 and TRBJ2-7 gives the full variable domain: KAGVTQTPRYLIKTRGQQVTLSCSPISGHRSVSWYQQTPGQGLQFLFEYFSETQRNKGNFPGRFSGRQFSNSRSEMNVSTLELGDSALYLCASSLFGTDRGSYEQYFGPGTRLTVT.

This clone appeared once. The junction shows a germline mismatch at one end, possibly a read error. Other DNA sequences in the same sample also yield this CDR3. Here the CDR3 DNA reads TGTGCCAGCAGCGGGGACAGGTGGATGGAAATATTT. Residues: CASSGDRWMEIF. V is TRBV5-4 and J is TRBJ1-2, with 8 bases lining up with TRBD1. Germline V lookup: CDR1 SGHNT, CDR2 YYREEE (reference sequence). The CDR3 runs to 12 residues.

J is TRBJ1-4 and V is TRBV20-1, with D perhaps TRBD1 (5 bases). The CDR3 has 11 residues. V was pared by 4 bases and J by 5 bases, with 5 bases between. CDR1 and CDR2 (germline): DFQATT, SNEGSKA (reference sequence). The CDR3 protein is CSANRNEKLFF. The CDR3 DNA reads TGCAGTGCTAACAGGAATGAAAAACTGTTTTTT.

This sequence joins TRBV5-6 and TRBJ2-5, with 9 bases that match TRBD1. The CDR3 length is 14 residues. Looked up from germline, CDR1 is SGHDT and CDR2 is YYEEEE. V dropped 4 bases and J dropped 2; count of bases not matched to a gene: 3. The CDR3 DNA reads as TGTGCCAGCAGCCAGGGACAGGGTCAAGAGACCCAGTACTTC. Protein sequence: CASSQGQGQETQYF.

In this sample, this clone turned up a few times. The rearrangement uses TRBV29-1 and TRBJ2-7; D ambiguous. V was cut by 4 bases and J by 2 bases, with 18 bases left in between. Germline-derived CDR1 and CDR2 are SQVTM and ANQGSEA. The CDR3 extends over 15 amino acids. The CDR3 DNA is TGCAGCGTTGGCAGGCGTACCCCTCGGACCTACGAGCAGTACTTC. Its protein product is CSVGRRTPRTYEQYF.

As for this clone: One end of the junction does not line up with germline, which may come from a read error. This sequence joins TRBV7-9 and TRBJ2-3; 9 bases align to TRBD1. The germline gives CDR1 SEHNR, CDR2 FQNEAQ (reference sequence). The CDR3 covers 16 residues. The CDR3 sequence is CASSQVGTGYPDTQYF. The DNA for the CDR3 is TGCGCCAGCAGCCAAGTGGGGACAGGGTATCCAGATACGCAGTATTTT.

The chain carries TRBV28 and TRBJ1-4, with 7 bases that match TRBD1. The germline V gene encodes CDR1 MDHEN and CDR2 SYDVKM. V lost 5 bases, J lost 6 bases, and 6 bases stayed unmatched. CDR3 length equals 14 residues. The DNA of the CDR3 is TGTGCCAGCAGTCAAGACAGGGAAGATGAAAAACTGTTTTTT. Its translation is CASSQDREDEKLFF.

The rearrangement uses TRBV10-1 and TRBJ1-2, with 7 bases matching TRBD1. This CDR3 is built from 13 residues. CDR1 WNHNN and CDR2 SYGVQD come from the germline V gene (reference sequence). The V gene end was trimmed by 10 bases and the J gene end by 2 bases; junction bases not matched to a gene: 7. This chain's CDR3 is CAKDRNNNYGYTF. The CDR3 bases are TGCGCCAAGGACAGGAATAACAACTATGGCTACACCTTC.

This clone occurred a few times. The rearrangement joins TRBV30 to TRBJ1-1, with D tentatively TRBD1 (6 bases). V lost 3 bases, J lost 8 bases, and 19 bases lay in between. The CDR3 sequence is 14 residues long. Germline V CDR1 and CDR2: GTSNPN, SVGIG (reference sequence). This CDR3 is CAWSTPGGAGEAFF. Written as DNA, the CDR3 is TGTGCCTGGAGCACCCCGGGGGGGGCGGGAGAAGCTTTCTTT.

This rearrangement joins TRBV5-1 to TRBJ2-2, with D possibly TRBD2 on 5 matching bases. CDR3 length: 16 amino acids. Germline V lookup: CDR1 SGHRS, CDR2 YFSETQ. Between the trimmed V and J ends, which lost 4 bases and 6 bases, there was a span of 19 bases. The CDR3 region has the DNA TGCGCCAGCAGCGATGAGTTCGGGGTAATGTCCGGGGAGCTGTTTTTT. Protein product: CASSDEFGVMSGELFF.

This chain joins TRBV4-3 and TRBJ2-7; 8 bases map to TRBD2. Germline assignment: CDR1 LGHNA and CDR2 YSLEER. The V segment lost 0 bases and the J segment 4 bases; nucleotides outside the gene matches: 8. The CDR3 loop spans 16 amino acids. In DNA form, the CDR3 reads TGCGCCAGCAGCCAAGAAATTTCAGGACTAGCTTACGAGCAGTACTTC. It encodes CASSQEISGLAYEQYF.

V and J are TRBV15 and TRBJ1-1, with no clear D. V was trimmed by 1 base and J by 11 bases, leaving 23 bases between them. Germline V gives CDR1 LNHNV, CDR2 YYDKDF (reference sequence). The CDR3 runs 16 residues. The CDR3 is CATSRGGGQDAGEAFF. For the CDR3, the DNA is TGTGCCACCAGCAGAGGAGGCGGCCAAGACGCCGGAGAGGCTTTCTTT.

The CDR3 coding sequence is TGTGCCAGCAGCTTAGTTGGGGGCAGGGGTTCGTCGTTTTTCTATGGCTACACCTTC. It translates to CASSLVGGRGSSFFYGYTF. J is TRBJ1-2 and V is TRBV7-6, with D possibly being TRBD1 (6 bases). Germline V gene lookup returns CDR1 SGHVS and CDR2 FNYEAQ. The CDR3 is 19 amino acids. V lost 1 base and J 4 bases, leaving 25 bases between the germline ends.

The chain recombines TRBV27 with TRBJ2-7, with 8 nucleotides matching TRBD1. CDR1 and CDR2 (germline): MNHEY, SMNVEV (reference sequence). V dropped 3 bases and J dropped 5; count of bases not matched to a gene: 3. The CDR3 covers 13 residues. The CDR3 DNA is TGTGCCAGCAGTTTCGGACAGGGCAACGAGCAGTACTTC. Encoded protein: CASSFGQGNEQYF.

CDR3 residues: CAISPIGAGALRETQYF. The DNA of the CDR3 is TGTGCCATCAGTCCCATTGGGGCGGGGGCCCTCAGGGAGACCCAGTACTTC. The V and J genes are TRBV10-3 and TRBJ2-5, with D maybe TRBD2 (7 bases). The CDR3 spans 17 residues. V was shortened by 5 bases and J by 5 bases, with 24 bases between the two germline ends. Germline V lookup: CDR1 ENHRY, CDR2 SYGVKD.

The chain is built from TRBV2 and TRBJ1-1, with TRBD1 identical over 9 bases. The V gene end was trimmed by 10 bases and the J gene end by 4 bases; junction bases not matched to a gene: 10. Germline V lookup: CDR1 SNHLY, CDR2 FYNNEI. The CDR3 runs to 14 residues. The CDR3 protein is CAKERGTGTTEAFF. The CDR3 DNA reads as TGTGCCAAAGAGAGGGGGACAGGGACCACTGAAGCTTTCTTT.

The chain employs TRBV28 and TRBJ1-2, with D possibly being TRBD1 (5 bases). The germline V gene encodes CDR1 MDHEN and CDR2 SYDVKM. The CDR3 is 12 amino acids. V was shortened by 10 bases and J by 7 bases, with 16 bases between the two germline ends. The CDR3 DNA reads TGTGCCATCACGCAGGGTCGCGGTGGCTACACCTTC. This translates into CAITQGRGGYTF.

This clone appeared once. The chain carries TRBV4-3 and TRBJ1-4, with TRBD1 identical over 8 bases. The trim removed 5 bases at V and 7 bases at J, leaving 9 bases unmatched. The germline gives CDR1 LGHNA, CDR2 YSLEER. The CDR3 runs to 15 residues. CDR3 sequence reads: CASSVRSGGPEKLFF. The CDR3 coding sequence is TGCGCCAGCAGCGTCCGGTCAGGGGGCCCTGAAAAACTGTTTTTT.

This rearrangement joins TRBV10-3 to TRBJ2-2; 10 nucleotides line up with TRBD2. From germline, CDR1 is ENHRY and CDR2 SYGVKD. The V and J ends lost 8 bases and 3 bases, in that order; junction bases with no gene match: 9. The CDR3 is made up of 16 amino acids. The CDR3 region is CAIGSSGRAHTGELFF. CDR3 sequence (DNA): TGTGCCATCGGATCGAGCGGGAGGGCGCACACCGGGGAGCTGTTTTTT.

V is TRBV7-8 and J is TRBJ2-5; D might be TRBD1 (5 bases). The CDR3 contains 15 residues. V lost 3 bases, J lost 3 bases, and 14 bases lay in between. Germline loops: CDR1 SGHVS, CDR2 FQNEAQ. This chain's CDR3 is CASSLVGRAEETQYF. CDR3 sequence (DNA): TGTGCCAGCAGCTTGGTGGGGCGCGCTGAAGAGACCCAGTACTTC.

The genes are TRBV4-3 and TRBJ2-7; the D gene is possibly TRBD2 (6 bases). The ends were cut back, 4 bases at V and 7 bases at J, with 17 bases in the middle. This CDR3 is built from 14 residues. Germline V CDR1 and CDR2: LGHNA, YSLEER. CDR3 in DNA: TGCGCCAGCAGCCGATCCCCGGGGGTAGGTGAGCAGTACTTC. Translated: CASSRSPGVGEQYF.

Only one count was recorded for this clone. CDR3 nucleotide sequence: TGTGCCAGCAGTAGTACAGGGGACGATCAGCCCCAGCATTTT. This translates into CASSSTGDDQPQHF. This chain connects TRBV6-1 to TRBJ1-5; the match to TRBD1 covers 7 bases. V lost 5 bases, J lost 5 bases, and 6 bases stayed unmatched. The CDR3 totals 14 residues. Germline V gene sequence: CDR1 MNHNS, CDR2 SASEGT.

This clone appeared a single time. The CDR3 DNA sequence: TGTTCCGGCTCCAGGGAGGCCGGCGAAGCTTTCTTT. Encoded protein: CSGSREAGEAFF. The chain carries TRBV7-9 and TRBJ1-1; tentative D call: TRBD1 (5 bases). The germline CDR1 and CDR2 sequences are SEHNR and FQNEAQ (reference sequence). The CDR3 is 12 amino acids.

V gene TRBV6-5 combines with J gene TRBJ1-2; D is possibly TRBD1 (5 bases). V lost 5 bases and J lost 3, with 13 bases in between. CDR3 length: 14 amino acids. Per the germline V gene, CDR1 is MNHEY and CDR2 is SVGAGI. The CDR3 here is CASSPNGQDYGYTF. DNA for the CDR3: TGTGCCAGCAGTCCAAATGGACAAGACTATGGCTACACCTTC.

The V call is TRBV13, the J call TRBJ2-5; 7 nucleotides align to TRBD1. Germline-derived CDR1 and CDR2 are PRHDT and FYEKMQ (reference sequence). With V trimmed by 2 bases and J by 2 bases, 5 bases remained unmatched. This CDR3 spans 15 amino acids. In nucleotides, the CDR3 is TGTGCCAGCAGCTTATCACAGGGGTTACAAGAGACCCAGTACTTC. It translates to CASSLSQGLQETQYF.